This T cell receptor (beta chain) was identified during a study of T cell repertoires in cytomegalovirus infection (dated by TCRdb to about 2019). With respect to the entire study: The HLA type of each donor mattered for the analysis, because public TCR beta signatures pointed to carriage of CMV infection along with the matching HLA type. On the study overall, not on this receptor specifically: Carriers of CMV infection plus the relevant HLA type were discriminated by the cumulative frequency of public TCR beta family members in the study cohort and in an independent 352-donor cohort. The ex vivo response was dominated by HLA-C-restricted CMV-specific TCR beta clonotypes, and the single most frequent clonotype in two of eight donors was supplied by these HLA-C-restricted clonotypes.

Instrument on record: Illumina HiSeq 1500. Using fastp at Q25 and MiXCR, TCRdb reprocessed the public reads and kept productive beta chains. Every distinct CDR3 protein forms one entry, paired with its most common genes and DNA. This sample lists 180,000 or so distinct CDR3 sequences; roughly 17% were detected once. Under 30% of the sample is taken by the ten largest. With regard to this clonotype: Its specific antigen is unknown. No qualities accompany the bases; no much larger clone lies one base away.

From its cysteine to its phenylalanine, the CDR3 spans 13 amino acids. Solely the CDR3 DNA is kept, with 39 bases framed from the first base. The germline V gene specifies SQVTM as CDR1 and ANQGSEA as CDR2. V is cut back by 6 bases and J by 4 bases, with 3 bases in the junction unmatched. Recombination linked TRBV29-1 to TRBJ1-1; 12 junctional bases match TRBD1. Sequencing was carried out using CD8+ T cells from PBMCs. This receptor was obtained from a human donor in good health (CMV status not recorded). Some clones in this sample may be carry-over from other donors' samples. The DNA sequence follows: TGCAGCGTGGGACAGGGGGCGCGCACTGAAGCTTTCTTT. Its protein product is CSVGQGARTEAFF.